These 11 T cell receptor beta chains came from one sample sequenced in a study of blood T cells in healthy people across ages. Together with a sample-barcoded 5' primer, a J-beta primer mix was included in a second PCR lasting about 6 to 11 cycles. TCRdb redid the calling of the 5' RACE reads with MiXCR, one entry per CDR3 protein. The repertoire holds about 780,000 distinct CDR3 sequences, with around 45% as singletons. The sequencing input was blood. The receptor set was obtained from a man older than 75 in good health.

This chain links TRBV30 with TRBJ2-1, with D unresolved. CDR3 length: 12 amino acids. V was shortened by 4 bases and J by 5 bases, with 9 bases between the two germline ends. Germline V gene data show CDR1 as GTSNPN and CDR2 as SVGIG (reference sequence). For the CDR3, the DNA is TGTGCCTGGACTCCATGGGACAATGAGCAGTTCTTC. As protein: CAWTPWDNEQFF.

V is TRBV20-1 and J is TRBJ2-1, with D tentatively TRBD1 (5 bases). Germline V CDR1 and CDR2: DFQATT, SNEGSKA (reference sequence). This CDR3 contains 14 residues. V was clipped by 3 bases and J by 6 bases, with 15 bases between them. CDR3 DNA: TGCAGTGCTAGTAACAGGCCGGCCATCAATGAGCAGTTCTTC. It translates to CSASNRPAINEQFF.

The V and J genes are TRBV3-1 and TRBJ2-2; 8 bases match TRBD2. Germline trimming cut 8 bases from V and 4 bases from J; bases unmatched to any gene: 6. Looked up from germline, CDR1 is LGHDT and CDR2 is YNNKEL (reference sequence). This CDR3 comprises 14 residues. The CDR3 reads CASSHGRATGELFF. The CDR3 nucleotides are TGTGCCAGCTCTCACGGGAGGGCCACCGGGGAGCTGTTTTTT. The whole variable domain, remainder taken from reference TRBV3-1 and TRBJ2-2, is DTAVSQTPKYLVTQMGNDKSIKCEQNLGHDTMYWYKQDSKKFLKIMFSYNNKELIINETVPNRFSPKSPDKAHLNLHINSLELGDSAVYFCASSHGRATGELFFGEGSRLTVL.

A remark on this clonotype: This may come from a read error, since a much larger clone is one base off. V usage is TRBV5-1 and J usage is TRBJ2-1, with 10 bases fitting TRBD1. This CDR3 region has 15 residues. Germline CDR1 and CDR2: SGHRS and YFSETQ. The CDR3 spells CANSVGTGEHNEQFF. CDR3 DNA: TGCGCCAACAGCGTCGGGACAGGGGAGCACAATGAGCAGTTCTTC.

At least ten counts were recorded for this clonotype. The chain is built from TRBV5-1 and TRBJ2-7; 10 nucleotides match TRBD1. Germline-derived CDR1 and CDR2 are SGHRS and YFSETQ. The J segment lost 5 bases and the V segment lost 3 bases, leaving 8 bases of the junction unmatched. This CDR3 contains 15 residues. The CDR3 sequence: CASSSARDRGHEQYF. As DNA, the CDR3 is TGCGCCAGCAGCTCAGCACGGGACAGGGGCCACGAGCAGTACTTC.

The chain is built from TRBV10-3 and TRBJ2-7; 10 bases are a match to TRBD2. Germline CDR1 ENHRY, CDR2 SYGVKD. The J segment lost 4 bases and the V segment lost 6 bases, leaving 6 bases of the junction unmatched. The CDR3 contains 14 residues. The CDR3 region has the DNA TGTGCCATCAGATCCGGGACTAGCGCTTACGAGCAGTACTTC. This encodes CAIRSGTSAYEQYF.

This clonotype was found a few times. This chain connects TRBV28 to TRBJ2-7; no definite D call. This CDR3 region has 12 residues. V was pared by 8 bases and J by 2 bases, with 10 bases between. Per the germline V gene, CDR1 is MDHEN and CDR2 is SYDVKM. In nucleotides, the CDR3 is TGTGCCAGCCGAAGGTATCCCTACGAGCAGTACTTC. Protein product: CASRRYPYEQYF. Full variable domain (missing parts from reference TRBV28 and TRBJ2-7): DVKVTQSSRYLVKRTGEKVFLECVQDMDHENMFWYRQDPGLGLRLIYFSYDVKMKEKGDIPEGYSVSREKKERFSLILESASTNQTSMYLCASRRYPYEQYFGPGTRLTVT.

The J gene is TRBJ2-5, the V gene TRBV6-6, with TRBD1 as a possible D gene (6 bases). Gene TRBJ2-7 matches the end of the DNA better, so the J call may be wrong. This CDR3 is 14 amino acids long. Germline V gene sequence: CDR1 MNHNY, CDR2 SVGAGI (reference sequence). CDR3 in DNA: TGTGCCAGCAGTCTGAAACAGGGAAGCTACGAGCAGTACTTC. It is translated as CASSLKQGSYEQYF.

In regard to this clonotype: A much larger clone is a single base away; this may be a read error. The genes are TRBV6-1 and TRBJ2-1; D gene unclear. The tail of the sequence fits TRBJ2-7 better, so the J call may be wrong. The germline V gene has CDR1 MNHNS and CDR2 SASEGT. This CDR3 is built from 15 residues. The CDR3 sequence is CASSEADSSYNEQYF. DNA of the CDR3: TGTGCCAGCAGTGAAGCGGATAGCTCCTACAATGAGCAGTACTTC.

The rearrangement links TRBV6-1 to TRBJ2-4, with TRBD2 as a possible D gene (5 bases). Trimming removed 6 bases from V and 0 bases from J, with 15 bases in between. The length of the CDR3 is 16 residues. Germline lookup yields CDR1 MNHNS and CDR2 SASEGT. The CDR3 nucleotides are TGTGCCAGCAGCCCCCCGGGAACAAAAGCCAAAAACATTCAGTACTTC. Protein sequence: CASSPPGTKAKNIQYF.

In this sample, this clonotype turned up a few times. CDR3 sequence (DNA): TGCAGCGTTGTTGTCAGCAATCAGCCCCAGCATTTT. Protein product: CSVVVSNQPQHF. The rearrangement joins TRBV29-1 to TRBJ1-5; no clear D gene. Germline CDR1 is SQVTM and CDR2 is ANQGSEA. CDR3 length: 12 residues. Trimming cost V 4 bases and J 1 base, with 5 bases left between them.